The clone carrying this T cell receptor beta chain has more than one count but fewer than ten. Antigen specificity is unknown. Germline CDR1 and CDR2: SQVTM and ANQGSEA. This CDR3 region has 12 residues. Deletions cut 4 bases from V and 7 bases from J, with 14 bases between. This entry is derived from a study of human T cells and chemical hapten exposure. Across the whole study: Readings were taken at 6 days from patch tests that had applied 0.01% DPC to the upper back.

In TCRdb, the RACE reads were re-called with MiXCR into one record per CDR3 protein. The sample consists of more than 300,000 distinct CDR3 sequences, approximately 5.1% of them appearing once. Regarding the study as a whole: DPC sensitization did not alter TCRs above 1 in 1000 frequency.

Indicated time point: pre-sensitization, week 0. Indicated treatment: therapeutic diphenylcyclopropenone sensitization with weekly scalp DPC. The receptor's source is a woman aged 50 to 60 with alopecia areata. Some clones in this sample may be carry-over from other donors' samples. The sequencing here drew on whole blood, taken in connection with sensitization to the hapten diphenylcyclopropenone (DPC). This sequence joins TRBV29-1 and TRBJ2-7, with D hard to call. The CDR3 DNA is TGCAGCGTTGTAGTGGGGATCGGGGAGCAGTACTTC. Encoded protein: CSVVVGIGEQYF.